The next 27 T cell receptor beta chains were all read from a single sample in a study of early T cells in non-severe SARS-CoV-2 infection. TCRdb used MiXCR to reprocess the 5' RACE reads, holding one entry per CDR3 protein. The top ten hold roughly 4.2% of the sample, which has roughly 50,000 distinct CDR3 sequences, 8% to 10% seen once. Sequencing used whole blood. Receptors originate from an adult who was a healthcare worker with PCR-confirmed SARS-CoV-2 infection or an uninfected control (not recorded which).

This clonotype has a count of ten or more. The gene calls are TRBV24-1 and TRBJ2-1; possible D gene TRBD1, 6 bases. Germline CDR1 KGHDR, CDR2 SFDVKD. V was pared by 8 bases and J by 0 bases, with 16 bases between. This CDR3 region has 16 residues. The CDR3 loop reads CATNTLTGSSYNEQFF. The DNA of the CDR3 is TGTGCCACCAATACGTTAACAGGGAGCTCCTACAATGAGCAGTTCTTC.

A few counts support this clonotype. The chain employs TRBV20-1 and TRBJ1-1; D remains ambiguous. This CDR3 has 13 amino acids. Germline V gene sequence: CDR1 DFQATT, CDR2 SNEGSKA (reference sequence). With 0 bases removed from V and 11 bases from J, the gap between germline ends came to 16 bases. The CDR3 nucleotides are TGCAGTGCTAGAGATCCCTTTGGGCCTAGCGCTTTCTTT. Amino acids: CSARDPFGPSAFF.

The table lists this clonotype with a few counts. The chain combines TRBV7-9 with TRBJ2-3, with 8 bases that match TRBD1. CDR3 size: 14 residues. Germline values: CDR1 SEHNR, CDR2 FQNEAQ (reference sequence). Trimming at V came to 5 bases and at J to 3 bases, leaving 4 bases not matched to a gene. CDR3 residues: CASSARGHTDTQYF. DNA of the CDR3: TGTGCCAGCAGCGCCAGGGGGCATACAGATACGCAGTATTTT.

This clonotype was seen more than once but under ten times. The V call is TRBV6-5, the J call TRBJ2-1; no definite D call. This CDR3 is built from 13 residues. Trimming left V 0 bases short and J 4 bases short, with 4 bases between. The germline CDR1 and CDR2 sequences are MNHEY and SVGAGI. DNA of the CDR3: TGTGCCAGCAGTTACTCGATGTACAATGAGCAGTTCTTC. Translation: CASSYSMYNEQFF.

The chain has TRBV28 and TRBJ2-2; D may be TRBD2 (5 bases). V dropped 8 bases and J dropped 1 base, with 11 bases sitting between them. This CDR3 contains 14 residues. From germline, CDR1 is MDHEN and CDR2 SYDVKM. This chain's CDR3 is CASAKLENTGELFF. The CDR3 bases are TGTGCCAGCGCCAAACTAGAGAACACCGGGGAGCTGTTTTTT.

This clonotype has just a few counts. The rearrangement uses TRBV7-2 and TRBJ1-6, with a possible D match to TRBD1 (6 bases). This CDR3 contains 14 residues. V was clipped by 1 base and J by 10 bases, with 11 bases between them. CDR1 and CDR2 (germline): SGHTA, FQGNSA. CDR3 sequence reads: CASSLVAGESPLHF. CDR3 nucleotides: TGTGCCAGCAGCTTAGTAGCAGGGGAATCACCCCTCCACTTT.

The J gene is TRBJ2-7, the V gene TRBV4-1; 9 bases are a match to TRBD1. V lost 3 bases and J lost 1; bases outside the gene matches: 4. Germline V CDR1 and CDR2: MGHRA, YSYEKL. The CDR3 length is 15 residues. CDR3 DNA sequence: TGCGCCAGCAGCCAGGCGGGACAGGGTTCCTACGAGCAGTACTTC. Protein product: CASSQAGQGSYEQYF.

The sample holds a few counts of this clonotype. The chain joins TRBV29-1 to TRBJ2-3; no firm D call. The CDR3 runs to 12 residues. The V end lost 6 bases, the J end lost 10 bases, and 17 bases lay between the germline ends. Per the germline V gene, CDR1 is SQVTM and CDR2 is ANQGSEA. The CDR3 loop reads CSVLGAAGAQYF. The CDR3 region has the DNA TGCAGCGTCCTAGGAGCTGCTGGAGCGCAGTATTTT.

The chain uses TRBV20-1 and TRBJ2-3; the D is unclear. Germline CDR1 and CDR2: DFQATT and SNEGSKA (reference sequence). V was trimmed by 5 bases and J by 1 base, leaving 4 bases between them. CDR3 size: 11 residues. CDR3: CSALGTDTQYF. Written as DNA, the CDR3 is TGCAGTGCTTTGGGCACAGATACGCAGTATTTT.

J is TRBJ2-7 and V is TRBV7-6; D tentatively fits TRBD1 or TRBD2 (6 bases each). V lost 9 bases and J 2 bases, leaving 14 bases between the germline ends. This CDR3 is 13 amino acids long. CDR1 and CDR2 from the germline V gene are SGHVS and FNYEAQ. The CDR3 region is CARLQGGAYEQYF. The CDR3 nucleotides read TGTGCCAGACTACAGGGAGGTGCCTACGAGCAGTACTTC. Variable domain in full (rest from reference TRBV7-6 and TRBJ2-7): GAGVSQSPRYKVTKRGQDVALRCDPISGHVSLYWYRQALGQGPEFLTYFNYEAQQDKSGLPNDRFSAERPEGSISTLTIQRTEQRDSAMYRCARLQGGAYEQYFGPGTRLTVT.

This clonotype has at least ten counts. At one of its ends the junction is not consistent with the germline gene, which may arise from a read error. The V call is TRBV29-1, the J call TRBJ2-1, with D perhaps matching TRBD2 (5 bases). CDR3 length equals 13 residues. Germline loops: CDR1 SQVTM, CDR2 ANQGSEA. CDR3 sequence reads: CSVEAATDNEQFF. For the CDR3, the DNA is TGCAGCGTGGAAGCGGCCACCGACAATGAGCAGTTCTTC.

The V and J genes are TRBV7-8 and TRBJ2-7; tentatively, D is TRBD2 (5 bases). Germline CDR1 SGHVS, CDR2 FQNEAQ. Trimming took 5 bases from V and 7 from J, leaving 12 bases between them. This CDR3 comprises 12 residues. The CDR3 DNA is TGTGCCAGCAGCGGCGCTTCGGGGGAGCAGTACTTC. It codes for CASSGASGEQYF.

Only a few counts were recorded for this clonotype. The chain has TRBV7-6 and TRBJ2-3; D is uncertain. With 5 bases removed from V and 9 bases from J, the gap between germline ends came to 18 bases. CDR3 length: 14 amino acids. The V gene's germline CDR1 is SGHVS and CDR2 FNYEAQ. CDR3 amino acids: CASSPLARTGTQYF. CDR3 nucleotide sequence: TGTGCCAGCAGCCCCCTGGCCAGAACCGGGACGCAGTATTTT. The full variable domain, in which reference TRBV7-6 and TRBJ2-3 provide the parts outside the CDR3, is GAGVSQSPRYKVTKRGQDVALRCDPISGHVSLYWYRQALGQGPEFLTYFNYEAQQDKSGLPNDRFSAERPEGSISTLTIQRTEQRDSAMYRCASSPLARTGTQYFGPGTRLTVL.

This clonotype was counted only a few times. The genes are TRBV11-2 and TRBJ2-1; D is perhaps TRBD2 (6 bases). From germline, CDR1 is SGHAT and CDR2 FQNNGV. There are 15 residues in the CDR3. The V gene lost 0 bases and the J gene lost 5 bases, with 11 bases spanning the gap. The CDR3 protein is CASSLDGGPHNEQFF. The CDR3 DNA follows: TGTGCCAGCAGCTTAGACGGGGGTCCCCACAATGAGCAGTTCTTC.

The table lists this clonotype with a few counts. The J gene is TRBJ2-3, the V gene TRBV12-5, with D tentatively TRBD2 (5 bases). V gave up 6 bases and J gave up 7 bases, with 14 bases separating them. Per germline, CDR1 LGHNT and CDR2 FRNRAP. The CDR3 loop spans 13 amino acids. CDR3 sequence reads: CASGHAEGNTQYF. CDR3 in DNA: TGTGCTAGTGGCCACGCAGAGGGAAATACGCAGTATTTT. The whole variable domain, remainder taken from reference TRBV12-5 and TRBJ2-3, is DARVTQTPRHKVTEMGQEVTMRCQPILGHNTVFWYRQTMMQGLELLAYFRNRAPLDDSGMPKDRFSAEMPDATLATLKIQPSEPRDSAVYFCASGHAEGNTQYFGPGTRLTVL.

This clonotype was seen more than once but under ten times. The J gene is TRBJ2-7, the V gene TRBV6-6, with D possibly being TRBD1 or TRBD2 (6 bases each). Trimming took off 8 bases at V and 0 bases at J, with 14 bases between the two ends. CDR3 length: 14 residues. Per germline, CDR1 MNHNY and CDR2 SVGAGI (reference sequence). CDR3 amino acids: CASAGGRSSYEQYF. DNA of the CDR3: TGTGCCAGCGCCGGGGGCAGGTCCTCCTACGAGCAGTACTTC.

This clonotype was recorded many times. V is TRBV7-6 and J is TRBJ2-3; no firm D call. V dropped 1 base and J dropped 2 bases, with 7 bases sitting between them. The CDR3 consists of 14 residues. Germline CDR1 is SGHVS and CDR2 is FNYEAQ. CDR3 nucleotides: TGTGCCAGCAGCTTAGTACAGAACACAGATACGCAGTATTTT. It yields the protein CASSLVQNTDTQYF.

This clonotype was counted between two and nine times. The CDR3 region has the DNA TGTGCCAGCTCTACGCGGGTCTTCGAGACCCAGTACTTC. It specifies CASSTRVFETQYF. The genes are TRBV2 and TRBJ2-5; possible D gene TRBD2, 5 bases. CDR1 is SNHLY and CDR2 is FYNNEI in the germline V gene. The CDR3 has 13 amino acids. Trimming stripped 8 bases from V and 5 bases from J, with 15 bases between.

This sequence joins TRBV5-1 and TRBJ2-3; no definite D call. V was pared by 0 bases and J by 4 bases, with 3 bases between. This CDR3 has 12 residues. The germline gives CDR1 SGHRS, CDR2 YFSETQ. CDR3: CASSLDADTQYF. As DNA, the CDR3 is TGCGCCAGCAGCTTGGATGCAGATACGCAGTATTTT.

This clonotype was seen ten or more times. This chain uses TRBV18 with TRBJ2-7; D is unclear. Germline V gives CDR1 KGHSH, CDR2 LQKENI. The V and J ends lost 2 bases and 1 base respectively, with 3 bases between them. The CDR3 extends over 12 amino acids. The CDR3 protein is CASSPTSYEQYF. CDR3 coding DNA: TGTGCCAGCTCACCAACATCCTACGAGCAGTACTTC.

This clonotype was counted at least ten times. The rearrangement joins TRBV20-1 to TRBJ2-3; D gene unclear. The length of the CDR3 is 15 residues. The V end was cut by 2 bases, the J end by 1 base, with 13 bases between. From germline, CDR1 is DFQATT and CDR2 SNEGSKA (reference sequence). As DNA, the CDR3 is TGCAGTGCTAGACCCGCGGACGGGCGCACAGATACGCAGTATTTT. Its protein product is CSARPADGRTDTQYF.

V is TRBV19 and J is TRBJ2-5; 12 bases align to TRBD2. Germline V lookup: CDR1 LNHDA, CDR2 SQIVND (reference sequence). This CDR3 has 17 amino acids. Germline trimming cut 3 bases from V and 2 bases from J; bases unmatched to any gene: 7. The CDR3 bases are TGTGCCAGTAGTATGACTAGCGGGAGCGGATTACAAGAGACCCAGTACTTC. Translated, it gives CASSMTSGSGLQETQYF.

This clonotype was counted ten times or more. The rearrangement joins TRBV5-1 to TRBJ2-3; D unresolved. Germline assignment: CDR1 SGHRS and CDR2 YFSETQ. V was cut by 2 bases and J by 5 bases, with 6 bases left in between. The CDR3 is 12 residues long. The DNA for the CDR3 is TGCGCCAGCAGCTTTGATCGAGATACGCAGTATTTT. This gives the protein CASSFDRDTQYF.

The genes are TRBV7-8 and TRBJ1-1; D perhaps matches TRBD1 (5 bases). The CDR3 is 14 amino acids. V lost 5 bases and J lost 4, with 14 bases in between. Germline V gene data show CDR1 as SGHVS and CDR2 as FQNEAQ. Here the CDR3 DNA reads TGTGCCAGCAGCCAGAACGTGGGGACCACTGAAGCTTTCTTT. As protein: CASSQNVGTTEAFF.

The chain carries TRBV11-2 and TRBJ1-2; TRBD1 might be the D (5 bases). The CDR3 has 15 residues. The germline CDR1 and CDR2 sequences are SGHAT and FQNNGV. Trimming left V 6 bases short and J 9 bases short, with 23 bases between. In DNA form, the CDR3 reads TGTGCCAGCAGACGACCCGGACGGGACGCTTCAAGCTACACCTTC. This translates into CASRRPGRDASSYTF.

This clonotype was seen a few times. V is TRBV9 and J is TRBJ2-7; D perhaps matches TRBD1 (5 bases). The CDR3 is made up of 13 amino acids. Trimming removed 4 bases from V and 0 bases from J, with 8 bases in between. The germline V gene encodes CDR1 SGDLS and CDR2 YYNGEE. Here the CDR3 reads CASSPDSSYEQYF. CDR3 coding DNA: TGTGCCAGCAGCCCCGACAGCTCCTACGAGCAGTACTTC.

This clonotype was counted many times. The rearrangement joins TRBV2 to TRBJ2-7, with TRBD2 matching 7 bases. The CDR3 covers 16 residues. Germline V gives CDR1 SNHLY, CDR2 FYNNEI. V lost 4 bases to trimming and J lost 4 bases; unmatched junction nucleotides: 13. CDR3 in DNA: TGTGCCAGCAGTGTGATCTGGACTAGTGGGGGTTACGAGCAGTACTTC. Translation: CASSVIWTSGGYEQYF.